This passage covers 16 T cell receptor beta chains from one sample sequenced in a study of Ad26.COV2.S vaccination and SARS-CoV-2 variants. Treatment here: around 19 received Ad26.COV2.S at low or high dose, single or two shots; about five received placebo; per-sample allocation not given. Following the first vaccine or placebo injection, samples were taken on day 63. The method was immunoSEQ multiplex PCR; TCRdb's version includes in-frame clones alone and lacks a portion of them. The sample carries roughly 420,000 clones, approximately 88% recorded once. Sample: peripheral blood, taken in a trial of Ad26.COV2.S vaccine versus placebo. The receptors originated from a person between 18 and 65 years old who received the Ad26.COV2.S COVID-19 vaccine or a placebo.

The chain joins TRBV3-1 (or the pseudogene TRBV3-2) to TRBJ2-7; D unresolved. CDR3 length: 14 amino acids. CDR1 LGHDT and CDR2 YNNKEL come from the germline V gene (reference sequence). Trimming removed 4 bases from V and 2 bases from J, with 12 bases in between. The CDR3 nucleotides are TGTGCCAGCAGCCTGGTCCGAGGCACCTACGAGCAGTACTTC. Amino acids: CASSLVRGTYEQYF.

The rearrangement links TRBV7-2 to TRBJ2-1, with TRBD2 matching 16 bases. The J segment lost 7 bases and the V segment lost 2 bases, leaving 11 bases of the junction unmatched. The germline gives CDR1 SGHTA, CDR2 FQGNSA. The CDR3 consists of 19 residues. CDR3 sequence reads: CASSLLGLAGGQVVNEQFF. CDR3 nucleotide sequence: TGTGCCAGCAGCTTACTGGGACTAGCGGGGGGGCAGGTCGTAAATGAGCAGTTCTTC.

The chain carries TRBV9 and TRBJ2-3; 7 bases match TRBD2. Germline loops: CDR1 SGDLS, CDR2 YYNGEE. The V segment lost 1 base and the J segment 3 bases; nucleotides outside the gene matches: 8. This CDR3 is 16 amino acids long. CDR3 DNA: TGTGCCAGCAGCGTACGGGGGGTGGGTGCGACAGATACGCAGTATTTT. Residues: CASSVRGVGATDTQYF.

This chain links TRBV5-8 with TRBJ2-1; D not certain. This CDR3 has 15 residues. Germline-derived CDR1 and CDR2 are SGHTS and YDEGEE. Trimming shortened V by 1 base and J by 3 bases, and 11 bases separated the two germline ends. The CDR3 region is CASSLTDLHYNEQFF. The CDR3 coding sequence is TGTGCCAGCAGCTTGACAGATCTCCACTACAATGAGCAGTTCTTC.

The DNA for the CDR3 is TGTGCCAGCTCTCAGCAGGGGTACACTGAAGCTTTCTTT. Protein sequence: CASSQQGYTEAFF. The V and J genes are TRBV18 and TRBJ1-1; the D gene is possibly TRBD1 (6 bases). V was trimmed by 6 bases and J by 3 bases, leaving 11 bases between them. Looked up from germline, CDR1 is KGHSH and CDR2 is LQKENI. The CDR3 sequence is 13 residues long. Full variable domain (missing parts from reference TRBV18 and TRBJ1-1): NAGVMQNPRHLVRRRGQEARLRCSPMKGHSHVYWYRQLPEEGLKFMVYLQKENIIDESGMPKERFSAEFPKEGPSILRIQQVVRGDSAAYFCASSQQGYTEAFFGQGTRLTVV.

The V call is TRBV5-1, the J call TRBJ1-4, with TRBD1 matching over 8 bases. V was pared by 4 bases and J by 2 bases, with 13 bases of the junction left unmatched. The CDR3 spans 18 residues. Germline V gene sequence: CDR1 SGHRS, CDR2 YFSETQ. The CDR3 sequence: CASSLDDRGSWTNEKLFF. The CDR3 DNA reads TGCGCCAGCAGCCTGGATGACAGGGGTTCATGGACTAATGAAAAACTGTTTTTT.

The chain uses TRBV7-8 and TRBJ2-7, with 9 bases matching TRBD1. CDR1 is SGHVS, CDR2 FQNEAQ, per germline. Germline trimming cut 5 bases from V and 5 bases from J; bases unmatched to any gene: 4. The CDR3 is 13 amino acids. CDR3 residues: CASSTGQGNEQYF. CDR3 DNA: TGTGCCAGCAGCACGGGACAGGGAAACGAGCAGTACTTC. Filled out from reference TRBV7-8 and TRBJ2-7, the complete variable domain reads GAGVSQSPRYKVAKRGQDVALRCDPISGHVSLFWYQQALGQGPEFLTYFQNEAQLDKSGLPSDRFFAERPEGSVSTLKIQRTQQEDSAVYLCASSTGQGNEQYFGPGTRLTVT.

The rearrangement joins TRBV7-2 to TRBJ2-3, with 9 bases fitting TRBD2. V shed 7 bases and J 7 bases; nucleotides not matched to a gene: 9. The CDR3 sequence is 14 residues long. The germline gives CDR1 SGHTA, CDR2 FQGNSA. CDR3 region: CASNFAGGGNTQYF. CDR3 in DNA: TGTGCCAGCAACTTCGCGGGGGGGGGAAATACGCAGTATTTT.

The chain couples TRBV4-3 to TRBJ2-7; TRBD2 is a possible D gene (6 bases). CDR1 LGHNA and CDR2 YSLEER come from the germline V gene. The CDR3 runs 16 residues. V was clipped by 2 bases and J by 0 bases, with 14 bases between them. CDR3 amino acids: CASSQIGGVSSYEQYF. CDR3 coding DNA: TGCGCCAGCAGCCAAATCGGCGGGGTGAGCTCCTACGAGCAGTACTTC.

V usage is TRBV10-3 and J usage is TRBJ1-3, with D possibly TRBD1 on 5 matching bases. The CDR3 contains 18 residues. The germline V and J ends were trimmed by 3 bases and 2 bases, with 20 bases remaining between them. The germline CDR1 and CDR2 sequences are ENHRY and SYGVKD. The CDR3 DNA follows: TGTGCCATCAGTGATTCGGGGGGGACCCTAAACGCTGGAAACACCATATATTTT. It is translated as CAISDSGGTLNAGNTIYF.

This clone was found a few times. J is TRBJ2-3 and V is TRBV13; TRBD1 matches 7 bases. Germline lookup yields CDR1 PRHDT and CDR2 FYEKMQ (reference sequence). Losses at the gene ends were 4 bases for V and 2 bases for J; bases not matched to a gene: 9. CDR3 length equals 16 residues. CDR3 loop: CASSSTAGTVTDTQYF. The CDR3 coding sequence is TGTGCCAGCAGCTCAACGGCCGGGACAGTCACAGATACGCAGTATTTT. The variable domain in full, completed from reference TRBV13 and TRBJ2-3, reads AAGVIQSPRHLIKEKRETATLKCYPIPRHDTVYWYQQGPGQDPQFLISFYEKMQSDKGSIPDRFSAQQFSDYHSELNMSSLELGDSALYFCASSSTAGTVTDTQYFGPGTRLTVL.

J is TRBJ2-7 and V is TRBV21-1. TRBV21-1 represents a pseudogene. The CDR3 is 18 amino acids. Here the CDR3 reads CASSKMAARGTAVVEQYF. As DNA, the CDR3 is TGTGCCAGCAGCAAAATGGCGGCGAGAGGGACGGCAGTCGTAGAGCAGTACTTC.

This chain links TRBV23-1 with TRBJ2-7; unclear D gene. TRBV23-1 is sorted into the ORF group, with uncertain function. Trimming removed 4 bases at V and 3 bases at J, with 19 bases between. The CDR3 runs to 16 residues. CDR3 residues: CASSPATGNYYYEQYF. In DNA, the CDR3 is TGCGCCAGCAGTCCCGCGACCGGAAATTATTACTACGAGCAGTACTTC.

The sample holds one count of this clone. The CDR3 DNA reads TGTGCCAGCTCACCTCGGGCCGGCGGTCAGCCCCAGCATTTT. Translated: CASSPRAGGQPQHF. The chain is built from TRBV18 and TRBJ1-5, with D uncertain. The V end was cut by 3 bases, the J end by 6 bases, with 12 bases between. The CDR3 has 14 amino acids. Germline CDR1 KGHSH, CDR2 LQKENI.

This clone was seen a single time. V usage is TRBV30 and J usage is TRBJ1-1; 9 nucleotides line up with TRBD1. Germline CDR1 GTSNPN, CDR2 SVGIG (reference sequence). This CDR3 comprises 14 residues. V lost 1 base, J lost 6 bases, and 6 bases stayed unmatched. CDR3 sequence reads: CAWSAQGAPAEAFF. Written as DNA, the CDR3 is TGTGCCTGGAGTGCACAGGGGGCGCCGGCTGAAGCTTTCTTT.

This clone was recorded a few times. The chain couples TRBV11-1 to TRBJ2-3; D is undetermined. Germline V gene lookup returns CDR1 SGHAT and CDR2 FQDESV (reference sequence). The CDR3 runs 14 residues. The V end was cut by 2 bases, the J end by 3 bases, with 9 bases between. The CDR3 is CASSLRIGTDTQYF. The CDR3 coding sequence is TGTGCCAGCAGCTTAAGAATCGGGACAGATACGCAGTATTTT.